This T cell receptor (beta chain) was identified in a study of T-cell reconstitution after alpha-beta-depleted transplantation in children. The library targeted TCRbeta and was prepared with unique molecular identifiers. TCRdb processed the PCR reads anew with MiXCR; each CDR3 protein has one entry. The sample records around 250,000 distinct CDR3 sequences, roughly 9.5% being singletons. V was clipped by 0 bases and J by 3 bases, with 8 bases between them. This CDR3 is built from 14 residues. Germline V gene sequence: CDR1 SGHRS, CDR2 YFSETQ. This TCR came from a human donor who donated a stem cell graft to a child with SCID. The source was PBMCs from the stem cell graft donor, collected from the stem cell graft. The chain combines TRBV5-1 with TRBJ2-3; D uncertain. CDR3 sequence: CASSLERQTDTQYF. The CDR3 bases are TGCGCCAGCAGCTTGGAACGGCAAACAGATACGCAGTATTTT.